Listed below are T cell receptor beta chains from one sample, sequenced in a study of T cell changes during pregnancy in multiple sclerosis. Assay used: immunoSEQ multiplex PCR; TCRdb lists only in-frame clones, some missing. This sample yields about 42,000 clones, of which more than 85% are seen a single time; around 1.8% belongs to the top ten. Sequenced here: CD4+ T cells from peripheral blood mononuclear cells, sampled after pregnancy. The receptors stem from a female donor in good health, enrolled as a control in a pregnancy study. CDR3s include the opening cysteine and the closing phenylalanine or tryptophan. The D gene is left open where the match is weak. Size is stated for part of the rows, as once, few or many counts, or as a class when the clone is expanded.

TGTGCCACCCACCTCGGCGGGGTTACCTTTGGGACCCAGTACTTC	CATHLGGVTFGTQYF	TRBJ2-5	TRBV6-1	.	.
TGTGCCAGCAGCTTGGGACAGGGGGCAAGTGGCTACACCTTC	CASSLGQGASGYTF	TRBJ1-2	TRBV28	TRBD1	.
TGTGCCAGCAGTTTAGGGACAGGGTCCTACGAGCAGTACTTC	CASSLGTGSYEQYF	TRBJ2-7	TRBV27	TRBD1	.
TGTGCCAGCAGCTTACTGGGACAGGGCGTAGGTCAGCCCCAGCATTTT	CASSLLGQGVGQPQHF	TRBJ1-5	TRBV7-8	TRBD1	.
TGTGCCAGCAGCCCTCGACTAGCGGGAATTTACAATGAGCAGTTCTTC	CASSPRLAGIYNEQFF	TRBJ2-1	TRBV7-2	TRBD2	.
TGCAGTGCCCGCAGGGATGGCTACACCTTC	CSARRDGYTF	TRBJ1-2	TRBV20-1	.	.
TGTGCCAGCAGCTTGGATACCAGCGGGGTCCCCTATACGCAGTATTTT	CASSLDTSGVPYTQYF	TRBJ2-3	TRBV5-4	TRBD2	once
TGCGCCAGCAGCTTGACAGGGACTAGCTCCTACGAGCAGTACTTC	CASSLTGTSSYEQYF	TRBJ2-7	TRBV5-1	TRBD2	.
TGCGCCCCGCGACTCGACCCTAGCACAGATACGCAGTATTTT	CAPRLDPSTDTQYF	TRBJ2-3	TRBV5-1	.	.
TGTGCCAGCAGCCGGGGGACTAACCCTAGCACAGATACGCAGTATTTT	CASSRGTNPSTDTQYF	TRBJ2-3	TRBV7-3	TRBD2	.
TGTGCCATCAGTGTTGTGGGGCAGGATTCACCCCTCCACTTT	CAISVVGQDSPLHF	TRBJ1-6	TRBV10-3	.	few
TGTGCCAGCAGTTTATTCCCCAGACTAGCGGGATTCAATGAGCAGTTCTTC	CASSLFPRLAGFNEQFF	TRBJ2-1	TRBV28	TRBD2	.
TGTGCCAGCAGTGAGCAACAGGCCTTGAAGCCCCAGCATTTT	CASSEQQALKPQHF	TRBJ1-5	TRBV6-1	.	.
TGCGCCAGCAGCTCACCGAGACTTGTATTAGACTCTGGGGCCAACGTCCTGACTTTC	CASSSPRLVLDSGANVLTF	TRBJ2-6	TRBV5-1	.	.
TGTGCCAGCAGTTTCCGGTGGACCGGGGGGTCAAGGACAGATACGCAGTATTTT	CASSFRWTGGSRTDTQYF	TRBJ2-3	TRBV28	TRBD2	.
TGTGCCAGCAGGGTCCGGGACAGGGCCTATGGCTACACCTTC	CASRVRDRAYGYTF	TRBJ1-2	TRBV28	TRBD1	.
TGCGCCAGCAGGGCAAGTGTCCCGAACACCGGGGAGCTGTTTTTT	CASRASVPNTGELFF	TRBJ2-2	TRBV5-1	.	.
TGCGCCAGCAGCCAAGAATTAGGGGGCGGCTACACCTTC	CASSQELGGGYTF	TRBJ1-2	TRBV4-3	TRBD1	.
TGTGCCAGCAGTCTCGGACAGAACACTGAAGCTTTCTTT	CASSLGQNTEAFF	TRBJ1-1	TRBV6-1	.	.
TGTGCTAGTGGTTCCGGGACAGGTTTGGGCACCGGGGAGCTGTTTTTT	CASGSGTGLGTGELFF	TRBJ2-2	TRBV12-5	TRBD1	.
TGTGCCAGCAGTTTGTCGGGGGGCCGGCGCACCGGGGAGCTGTTTTTT	CASSLSGGRRTGELFF	TRBJ2-2	TRBV7-2	.	.
TGTGCCAGCAGTTTAATTAGGACAGGGGGCAGCGAGCAGTACTTC	CASSLIRTGGSEQYF	TRBJ2-7	TRBV27	TRBD1	.
TGTGCCAGCAGCCCGTATGGGACTTCAGCGGAGCAGTTCTTC	CASSPYGTSAEQFF	TRBJ2-1	TRBV27	.	.
TGTGCCAGCAGTGACGACAGGATGAAAGCCCAGCATTTT	CASSDDRMKAQHF	TRBJ1-5	TRBV6-1	.	.
TGTGCCAGCTCACCACCGGCGGGGAGCACAGATACGCAGTATTTT	CASSPPAGSTDTQYF	TRBJ2-3	TRBV18	.	.
TGTGCCAGAAGCCACCCCGGAGGGGCGAGCTATGGCTACACCTTC	CARSHPGGASYGYTF	TRBJ1-2	TRBV7-5	.	.
TGCGCCAGCACCGGAGGGGACAACTATGGCTACACCTTC	CASTGGDNYGYTF	TRBJ1-2	TRBV23-1	.	.
TGTGCCAGCAGCTTACAGGGGGTGTATGGTGGCTACACCTTC	CASSLQGVYGGYTF	TRBJ1-2	TRBV5-4	TRBD1	.
TGTGCCAGCAGCCAAGCCGAACTAGGTCGGGATGAGCAGTTCTTC	CASSQAELGRDEQFF	TRBJ2-1	TRBV4-2	.	.
TGCGCCAGCAGCTTGTCGGGCAGGGGCTACGAGCAGTACTTC	CASSLSGRGYEQYF	TRBJ2-7	TRBV5-1	.	.
TGTGCCAGCCGCCCAGGACAAGTGGTGGGCTACACCTTC	CASRPGQVVGYTF	TRBJ1-2	TRBV2	.	.
TGTGCCAGCAGTGAATACAAGGGAGATACCCAGTACTTC	CASSEYKGDTQYF	TRBJ2-5	TRBV25-1	.	.
TGTGCCCGGGAAGGGGGAAGTGGTCGGAATTCACCCCTCCACTTT	CAREGGSGRNSPLHF	TRBJ1-6	TRBV30	.	.
TGTGCCAGTAGGGGACAGGCCTATGGCTACACCTTC	CASRGQAYGYTF	TRBJ1-2	TRBV19	TRBD1	.
TGTGCCAGCAACCAACCAGTTTTTTCCAATTCACCCCTCCACTTT	CASNQPVFSNSPLHF	TRBJ1-6	TRBV28	.	.
TGCGCCAGCAGCTTGGGACCTCAGGGACTAGCGGGAGCATCCGGGGAGCTGTTTTTT	CASSLGPQGLAGASGELFF	TRBJ2-2	TRBV5-1	TRBD2	.
TGTGCCAGCAGCCAAAGGCAGGGGGCCTATAATTCACCCCTCCACTTT	CASSQRQGAYNSPLHF	TRBJ1-6	TRBV4-2	TRBD1	.
TGCAGCTCAGGACAGGGGGTTCCAAATGAGCAGTTCTTC	CSSGQGVPNEQFF	TRBJ2-1	TRBV29-1	TRBD1	.
TGTGCCAGCAGTTACTCGCCGCAGGCACCACATACGCAGTATTTT	CASSYSPQAPHTQYF	TRBJ2-3	TRBV6-5	.	.
TGTGCCAGCAGTTTTAGCGGGGCTGGCGGCTACACCTTC	CASSFSGAGGYTF	TRBJ1-2	TRBV27	.	.
TGTGCCAGCAGCTTAGCGACCGGACAGGGGGCGGGGGAGCAGTACTTC	CASSLATGQGAGEQYF	TRBJ2-7	TRBV7-9	TRBD1	.
TGTGCCAGCAGTTCCGGGACAGGGGGAAATCAGCCCCAGCATTTT	CASSSGTGGNQPQHF	TRBJ1-5	TRBV27	TRBD1	.
TGTGCCAGCAGTGCCCTGACAGGGGGCTTATACGAGCAGTACTTC	CASSALTGGLYEQYF	TRBJ2-7	TRBV2	TRBD1	.
TGTGCCAGCAGTGTCGGGACTGTAGGGAAGACAGATACGCAGTATTTT	CASSVGTVGKTDTQYF	TRBJ2-3	TRBV2	.	.
TGTGCCAGCAGCTTGAATTTTCGTCGCTCTAGTCCCAGCGCCAACGTCCTGACTTTC	CASSLNFRRSSPSANVLTF	TRBJ2-6	TRBV5-7	.	once
TGTGCCAGCAGCTTAGAAAGGGGGCAGGGGGGTGGTGAGCAGTTCTTC	CASSLERGQGGGEQFF	TRBJ2-1	TRBV7-9	.	.
TGTGCCAGCAGCGGGGGGGGGAGCTCCTACAATGAGCAGTTCTTC	CASSGGGSSYNEQFF	TRBJ2-1	TRBV9	TRBD2	.
TGTGCCAGCAGCTTAGTAGCGGGATCGTACAATGAGCAGTTCTTC	CASSLVAGSYNEQFF	TRBJ2-1	TRBV7-9	TRBD2	.
TGTGCCAGCAGCTTCACTAGCGGGAATACGCAGTATTTT	CASSFTSGNTQYF	TRBJ2-3	TRBV11-3	TRBD2	.
TGCAGCGTTGGGTTAGGGTGGGCTAGCGGCATCTACAATGAGCAGTTCTTC	CSVGLGWASGIYNEQFF	TRBJ2-1	TRBV29-1	TRBD2	.
TGTGCCAGCAGTCGAATAGCGGGAGTCCACGAGCAGTACTTC	CASSRIAGVHEQYF	TRBJ2-7	TRBV28	TRBD2	.
TGTGCCAGCAGCGTAAGGAAGGATGGGGGGGATTCACCCCTCCACTTT	CASSVRKDGGDSPLHF	TRBJ1-6	TRBV9	.	once
TGCAGCGTTGAACGAGGGGTGGACAGGCGAGAGACCCAGTACTTC	CSVERGVDRRETQYF	TRBJ2-5	TRBV29-1	TRBD1	.
TGTGCCAGCAGTAAGAACGGACAGGCGGTGGAGACCCAGTACTTC	CASSKNGQAVETQYF	TRBJ2-5	TRBV2	TRBD1	.
TGTGCCAGAGGCGGGACGTTCGACAATGAGCAGTTCTTC	CARGGTFDNEQFF	TRBJ2-1	TRBV2	.	few
TGTGCCAGCAGTTACCGCCGATGGACAGTGGTCTATGGCTACACCTTC	CASSYRRWTVVYGYTF	TRBJ1-2	TRBV6-5	.	once
TGTGCCAGCTCACTCGGGATTGAAAGCAATCAGCCCCAGCATTTT	CASSLGIESNQPQHF	TRBJ1-5	TRBV18	.	.
TGCGCCACCTCCCTCCCAAGTGTAGGCGGGGGGCGGGGGTACAATGAGCAGTTCTTC	CATSLPSVGGGRGYNEQFF	TRBJ2-1	TRBV4-1	TRBD2	.
TGTGCCAGCAGTCCCGGGACATACTATGGCTACACCTTC	CASSPGTYYGYTF	TRBJ1-2	TRBV6-6	.	few
TGTGCCAGCAAACGGGACTCTAACACCGGGGAGCTGTTTTTT	CASKRDSNTGELFF	TRBJ2-2	TRBV6-6	.	.